What follows is one T cell receptor beta chain and its context. This clonotype showed up many times. The target of this receptor is not known. Base qualities are missing; no much larger clone stands one base away. The source of the sample is a study of CD8+CD57+ T cells in acquired aplastic anemia listed by TCRdb under 2018. Background for the entire study: Extracted DNA from sorted CD4+ and CD8+ cells averaged approximately 3 ug, ranging from roughly 0.19 to 27.4 ug. CD8+CD57+ expansion was defined as a frequency above the mean frequency observed in healthy subjects.

General conclusions and limits of the study: Around 30 CD8+ CDR3 sequences were found to be shared between patients and controls, but these sequences appeared to be highly expressed in patients and within the immunodominant clones of the patients. Between patients and healthy controls, no significant difference in CD8+ Simpson's diversity was found (P=0.060).

Expansion of CD8+CD57+ cells had been shown by flow cytometry in the patients chosen for sequencing. Every patient had severe acquired aplastic anemia, diagnosed using the International Study of Aplastic Anemia and Agranulocytosis and Camitta criteria. Patients had received no therapy at the time of blood sampling. TCR repertoires of sorted CD4+ and CD8+ blood T cells from severe aplastic anemia patients and healthy subjects were deep-sequenced in the study. Patients were enrolled in the USA under clinicaltrials.gov protocols 00001620, 01623167, 00001397, 00071045, 00081523 and 00961064. Ficoll-Paque density gradient centrifugation was used to isolate peripheral blood mononuclear cells. Before DNA was extracted, CD4+ and CD8+ T cells were sorted using either FACS or magnetic beads. TCR beta VDJ combination and CDR3 sequence profiling used genomic DNA as the template. An Illumina HiSeq 2000 was used for TCR repertoire sequencing. Per the source publication's procedure: TRBV/TRBJ rearrangement plots, CDR3 size and DJ length profiles, and Simpson's diversity index were used to assess repertoires. Whichever DNA sequence was most abundant in the deep sequencing data was defined as the immunodominant clone. CDR3 amino acid sequences were screened for sharing across subjects and compared with published repertoires and the VDJdb database. The raw public reads went through TCRdb reprocessing: fastp at Q25, MiXCR clone calling, in-frame beta chains kept. Each CDR3 protein appears once, grouped with its most common genes and DNA. The V and J calls and clone size come from TCRdb's table, not from the authors' own analysis. The sample has just over 450,000 distinct CDR3 sequences on record, around 33% of them singletons. The ten largest clones take up roughly 0.89% of the sample.

Sequenced material: sorted CD4+, CD8+, or CD8+CD57+ T cells (not recorded which) from PBMCs. The TCR originated in a human donor with aplastic anemia.

The CDR3 reads as follows: CSVEGRTVTNYGYTF. Here is the DNA: TGCAGCGTTGAAGGACGGACAGTAACTAACTATGGCTACACCTTC. In this chain, TRBV29-1 is recombined with TRBJ1-2; tentative D gene TRBD1, with 6 bases matching. Measured from the cysteine to the phenylalanine, the CDR3 is 15 residues long. The retained sequence is limited to the CDR3, 45 bases, with the frame set at the first base. The junction shows trimming of 1 base on V and 0 bases on J, plus 12 bases between the germline ends. The germline V gene sets CDR1 to SQVTM and CDR2 to ANQGSEA.